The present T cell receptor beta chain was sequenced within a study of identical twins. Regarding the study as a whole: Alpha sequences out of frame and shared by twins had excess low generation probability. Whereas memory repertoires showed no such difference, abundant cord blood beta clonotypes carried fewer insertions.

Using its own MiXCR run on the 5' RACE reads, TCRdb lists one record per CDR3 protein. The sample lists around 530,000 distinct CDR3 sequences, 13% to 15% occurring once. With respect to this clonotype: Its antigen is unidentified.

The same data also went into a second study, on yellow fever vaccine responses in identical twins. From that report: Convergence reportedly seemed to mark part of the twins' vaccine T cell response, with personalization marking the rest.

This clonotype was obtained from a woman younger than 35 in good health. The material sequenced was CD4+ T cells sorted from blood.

CDR3 in amino acids: CASSNRPVRILYEQYF. The CDR3, as DNA: TGTGCCAGCAGTAACCGGCCGGTCCGGATCCTTTACGAGCAGTACTTC. The V and J genes are TRBV12-3 or TRBV12-4 and TRBJ2-7; D gene unclear. This CDR3 contains 16 residues. Trimming left V 5 bases short and J 4 bases short, with 21 bases between.